Presented here are 23 T cell receptor beta chains from one specimen sequenced in a study of shared clonotypes between healthy human individuals (dated by TCRdb to 2019 to 2021). Libraries were prepared through the immunoSEQ multiplex PCR assay. TCRdb took this table from immuneACCESS and kept in-frame rearrangements with V and J called. Such tables lack part of the clones; where checked against another copy, unresolved V genes explain under half of the gap, and the rest is unexplained. Here the sample has about 1 million clones; approximately 68% occur a single time. The ten largest clonotypes hold nearly 1.5% of the sample. The sample was memory CD4+ T cells sorted from blood. The intended sense of this specimen's cell subset or site label: CD45RA-negative fraction. Every receptor here comes from a man younger than 30 in good health.

This clone has just one count. The chain is built from TRBV9 and TRBJ2-2; the D is unclear. CDR3 length: 14 amino acids. Per the germline V gene, CDR1 is SGDLS and CDR2 is YYNGEE. Trimming pared 0 bases from V and 6 bases from J, leaving 9 bases between. The CDR3, as DNA: TGTGCCAGCAGCGTAGACGGAGCTCCCGGGGAGCTGTTTTTT. Translating it yields CASSVDGAPGELFF.

The chain has TRBV19 and TRBJ1-6; D may be TRBD1 (5 bases). Germline CDR1 LNHDA, CDR2 SQIVND (reference sequence). The CDR3 is 17 residues long. Trimming stripped 4 bases from V and 6 bases from J, with 19 bases between. CDR3 nucleotides: TGTGCCAGTAGTACGACAGCCACTCTATCTCCTAATTCACCCCTCCACTTT. Translating gives CASSTTATLSPNSPLHF.

This rearrangement joins TRBV5-1 to TRBJ2-7; 9 nucleotides match TRBD2. Losses at the gene ends were 1 base for V and 4 bases for J; bases not matched to a gene: 3. The length of the CDR3 is 14 residues. Germline V gene sequence: CDR1 SGHRS, CDR2 YFSETQ. CDR3 in DNA: TGCGCCAGCAGCTTGACTAGCGGGCTGTACGAGCAGTACTTC. Amino acid sequence: CASSLTSGLYEQYF.

This clone has ten or more counts. Here the CDR3 reads CASSQDHGLGQPQHF. The CDR3 region has the DNA TGCGCCAGCAGCCAAGATCATGGGCTAGGTCAGCCCCAGCATTTT. V usage is TRBV4-1 and J usage is TRBJ1-5; D uncertain. The V and J ends lost 0 bases and 6 bases respectively, with 12 bases between them. Per the germline V gene, CDR1 is MGHRA and CDR2 is YSYEKL. The CDR3 totals 15 residues.

This chain joins TRBV19 and TRBJ1-5; D may be TRBD1 (5 bases). V was cut by 5 bases and J by 4 bases, with 15 bases left in between. Germline CDR1 reads LNHDA; CDR2 reads SQIVND (reference sequence). The length of the CDR3 is 15 residues. The CDR3 region has the DNA TGTGCCAGTAGTGCTGGGGCGTGGGTTAATCAGCCCCAGCATTTT. This gives the protein CASSAGAWVNQPQHF.

The chain is built from TRBV4-1 and TRBJ1-1, with D uncertain. The CDR3 has 12 residues. Germline V gene sequence: CDR1 MGHRA, CDR2 YSYEKL. The V gene lost 5 bases and the J gene lost 8 bases, with 12 bases spanning the gap. The CDR3 DNA reads TGCGCCAGCAGCGGGCAGTTGCCCGAAGCTTTCTTT. Protein product: CASSGQLPEAFF.

The chain combines TRBV5-4 with TRBJ1-3; 10 bases align to TRBD1. V shed 3 bases, J shed 2 bases, and the junction held 5 bases outside the gene matches. Germline loops: CDR1 SGHNT, CDR2 YYREEE (reference sequence). The CDR3 totals 16 residues. The CDR3 spells CASSWGTGDAGNTIYF. In nucleotides, the CDR3 is TGTGCCAGCAGCTGGGGGACAGGGGATGCTGGAAACACCATATATTTT.

This clone was picked up one time. This chain joins TRBV27 and TRBJ2-7; 9 positions agree with TRBD1. The germline V gene has CDR1 MNHEY and CDR2 SMNVEV (reference sequence). The CDR3 is made up of 12 amino acids. Unmatched junction bases numbered 5, after V lost 8 bases and J lost 6 bases. The CDR3 DNA reads TGTGCCAGCCGGGACAGGGCGGCCGAGCAGTACTTC. Amino acids: CASRDRAAEQYF.

The chain uses TRBV11-2 and TRBJ1-2; tentatively, D is TRBD1 (6 bases). This CDR3 is 16 amino acids long. Germline V gene lookup returns CDR1 SGHAT and CDR2 FQNNGV. The V and J ends lost 4 bases and 4 bases respectively, with 19 bases between them. CDR3 sequence reads: CASSSWGQGPGYGYTF. The CDR3 DNA sequence: TGTGCCAGCAGCTCATGGGGGCAGGGACCAGGCTATGGCTACACCTTC.

Comment on this clone: One end of the junction does not line up with germline, which may come from a read error. J is TRBJ2-3 and V is TRBV10-3; 8 bases are shared with TRBD2. Germline values: CDR1 ENHRY, CDR2 SYGVKD. The CDR3 length is 15 residues. The CDR3: CGISREGGYADTQYF. CDR3 bases: TGTGGCATCAGTCGGGAGGGGGGATACGCAGATACGCAGTATTTT.

This clone showed up just a few times. The chain employs TRBV6-1 and TRBJ1-1, with a weak D call TRBD1 (5 bases). CDR1 is MNHNS and CDR2 is SASEGT in the germline V gene. Trimming took 6 bases from V and 2 from J, leaving 10 bases between them. The CDR3 covers 13 residues. The CDR3 region is CASRPRDNTEAFF. The CDR3 DNA sequence: TGTGCCAGCAGGCCAAGGGACAACACTGAAGCTTTCTTT.

This clone has a single count. The chain employs TRBV11-2 and TRBJ2-7; a possible D gene is TRBD2 (5 bases). In germline, CDR1 is SGHAT, CDR2 FQNNGV. Between the trimmed V and J ends, which lost 4 bases and 3 bases, there was a span of 7 bases. The CDR3 contains 12 residues. CDR3 residues: CASSSEVYEQYF. DNA of the CDR3: TGTGCCAGCAGCTCGGAGGTCTACGAGCAGTACTTC.

Regarding this clone: Given a much more abundant clone one base away, this may be a read error. V and J are TRBV2 and TRBJ2-6; no firm D call. The germline V and J ends were trimmed by 5 bases and 0 bases, with 5 bases remaining between them. The CDR3 has 14 residues. Germline CDR1 is SNHLY and CDR2 is FYNNEI. CDR3 region: CASSFLSGANVLTF. DNA for the CDR3: TGTGCCAGCAGTTTTCTCTCTGGGGCCAACGTCCTGACTTTC.

The chain employs TRBV5-6 and TRBJ2-2, with 8 bases lining up with TRBD1. Germline V gene lookup returns CDR1 SGHDT and CDR2 YYEEEE. CDR3 length: 17 residues. Trimming cost V 5 bases and J 2 bases; bases outside gene matches: 11. The CDR3 nucleotides read TGTGCCAGCAGGCAGCTACGCGACAGGGGAAACACCGGGGAGCTGTTTTTT. It translates to CASRQLRDRGNTGELFF. Together with reference TRBV5-6 and TRBJ2-2, the CDR3 gives the full variable domain: DAGVTQSPTHLIKTRGQQVTLRCSPKSGHDTVSWYQQALGQGPQFIFQYYEEEERQRGNFPDRFSGHQFPNYSSELNVNALLLGDSALYLCASRQLRDRGNTGELFFGEGSRLTVL.

This chain connects TRBV28 to TRBJ2-7, with D unresolved. CDR3 length: 14 residues. Germline values: CDR1 MDHEN, CDR2 SYDVKM. Between the trimmed V and J ends, which lost 2 bases and 4 bases, there was a span of 12 bases. CDR3 coding DNA: TGTGCCAGCAGTTTAGGACCCACCCCGTACGAGCAGTACTTC. Translation: CASSLGPTPYEQYF.

The rearrangement joins TRBV27 to TRBJ2-1; TRBD2 aligns across 10 bases. This CDR3 has 14 amino acids. V shed 8 bases, J shed 6 bases, and the junction held 7 bases outside the gene matches. Germline CDR1 reads MNHEY; CDR2 reads SMNVEV (reference sequence). The CDR3 loop is CASRTSGKPNEQFF. The CDR3 DNA follows: TGTGCCAGCCGGACTAGCGGAAAGCCCAATGAGCAGTTCTTC.

The chain links TRBV6-4 to TRBJ1-6; 7 positions match TRBD1. Germline V CDR1 and CDR2: MRHNA, SNTAGT. The V and J ends lost 4 bases and 10 bases, in that order; junction bases with no gene match: 4. The CDR3 loop spans 13 amino acids. The chain's CDR3 is CASSATGDSPLHF. For the CDR3, the DNA is TGTGCCAGCAGTGCTACAGGGGACTCACCCCTCCACTTT.

This clone was picked up a small number of times. J is TRBJ1-1 and V is TRBV30; D call uncertain. The V gene's germline CDR1 is GTSNPN and CDR2 SVGIG (reference sequence). The V end was cut by 1 base, the J end by 3 bases, with 6 bases between. The CDR3 loop spans 12 amino acids. Here the CDR3 reads CAWSEVYTEAFF. The CDR3 DNA reads TGTGCCTGGAGTGAAGTATACACTGAAGCTTTCTTT.

This clone was counted ten times or more. This chain links TRBV5-1 with TRBJ2-5; the match to TRBD2 covers 14 bases. The germline V gene has CDR1 SGHRS and CDR2 YFSETQ. The CDR3 length is 13 residues. J was trimmed by 9 bases and V by 4 bases; bases with no gene match: 2. CDR3 sequence (DNA): TGCGCCAGCAGCACGGGACTAGCGGGGGCCCAGTACTTC. Protein: CASSTGLAGAQYF.

The J gene is TRBJ2-7, the V gene TRBV5-4; D uncertain. This CDR3 has 11 residues. V dropped 4 bases and J dropped 4 bases, with 6 bases sitting between them. The V gene's germline CDR1 is SGHNT and CDR2 YYREEE (reference sequence). The CDR3 DNA follows: TGTGCCAGCAGCGGCCAGTACGAGCAGTACTTC. This sequence encodes CASSGQYEQYF. The full variable domain, with the rest looked up from reference TRBV5-4 and TRBJ2-7, is ETGVTQSPTHLIKTRGQQVTLRCSSQSGHNTVSWYQQALGQGPQFIFQYYREEENGRGNFPPRFSGLQFPNYSSELNVNALELDDSALYLCASSGQYEQYFGPGTRLTVT.

V usage is TRBV7-2 and J usage is TRBJ2-1, with 12 bases that match TRBD2. Looked up from germline, CDR1 is SGHTA and CDR2 is FQGNSA. Trimming took 4 bases from V and 15 from J; bases not matched to a gene: 10. CDR3 length: 14 amino acids. The CDR3 DNA reads TGTGCCAGCAGCTCGACGACTAGCGGGAGAGGAGGGTTCTTC. It encodes CASSSTTSGRGGFF.

V usage is TRBV5-1 and J usage is TRBJ1-2; tentative D call: TRBD1 (5 bases). The V end lost 4 bases, the J end lost 3 bases, and 13 bases lay between the germline ends. CDR1 is SGHRS and CDR2 is YFSETQ in the germline V gene. The CDR3 sequence is 14 residues long. The CDR3 sequence: CASSTSGTDYGYTF. The CDR3 bases are TGCGCCAGCAGCACTTCCGGGACTGACTATGGCTACACCTTC.

The chain carries TRBV18 and TRBJ1-1; D is unresolved. The CDR3 sequence is 16 residues long. V lost 3 bases and J 1 base, leaving 15 bases between the germline ends. The germline V gene encodes CDR1 KGHSH and CDR2 LQKENI. CDR3 loop: CASSPEAGNKNTEAFF. CDR3 nucleotides: TGTGCCAGCTCACCCGAAGCGGGAAACAAGAACACTGAAGCTTTCTTT.